A selection of T cell receptor beta chains follows, all from one sample in a study of cytomegalovirus exposure and HLA in healthy donors. Assay: immunoSEQ multiplex PCR; the TCRdb copy retains only in-frame clones and omits some. This sample has some 65,000 clones, with less than 75% found just once. The source material was PBMCs. The receptors stem from a young woman in good health and CMV-seronegative. Each CDR3 is given with its conserved first and last residue. The D gene is left open where the match is weak. Clone sizes are given selectively: once, few, many, or a class where the clone is expanded.

d_gene	abundance	v_gene	j_gene	CDR3nt	CDR3aa
-	-	TRBV6-5	TRBJ2-3	TGTGCCAGCAGGGGGACTAGCACAGATACGCAGTATTTT	CASRGTSTDTQYF
-	once	TRBV30	TRBJ2-1	TGTGCCTGGACCCCCTCGAATGAGCAGTTCTTC	CAWTPSNEQFF
TRBD1	-	TRBV19	TRBJ1-2	TGTGCCAGTAGTTTCGACAGGGCGGGCGGCTACACCTTC	CASSFDRAGGYTF
-	-	TRBV2	TRBJ2-3	TGTGCCAGCAAAACTGAGACAGTGACAGATACGCAGTATTTT	CASKTETVTDTQYF
-	-	TRBV11-1	TRBJ2-2	TGTGCCAGCAGCTCCCCCGCGGGGACGAACACCGGGGAGCTGTTTTTT	CASSSPAGTNTGELFF
-	-	TRBV6-5	TRBJ1-1	TGTGCCAGCATCACGGGGGACACTGAAGCTTTCTTT	CASITGDTEAFF
-	-	TRBV6-6	TRBJ2-1	TGTGCCAGCAGTTACTTCGGGGGAGGAAATGAGCAGTTCTTC	CASSYFGGGNEQFF
TRBD1	-	TRBV30	TRBJ1-1	TGTGCCTGGAGTTTGGGGACAGTGAACACTGAAGCTTTCTTT	CAWSLGTVNTEAFF
TRBD1	-	TRBV5-6	TRBJ2-7	TGTGCCAGCAGCTTTACCGGGACAGGGACCTACGAGCAGTACTTC	CASSFTGTGTYEQYF
-	-	TRBV5-6	TRBJ1-1	TGTGCCAGCAGCTTGCGGGAGAACACTGAAGCTTTCTTT	CASSLRENTEAFF
-	once	TRBV14	TRBJ1-3	TGTGCCAGCAGCCAGCGGAGGCCGCAGGCAACTGGAAACACCATATATTTT	CASSQRRPQATGNTIYF
-	few	TRBV5-1	TRBJ1-1	TGCGCCAGCAGCTCCGGAGACACTGAAGCTTTCTTT	CASSSGDTEAFF
-	-	TRBV7-2	TRBJ1-5	TGTGCCAGCAGTCACACTCCCGCAGGGATTAGCAATCAGCCCCAGCATTTT	CASSHTPAGISNQPQHF
TRBD1	-	TRBV7-9	TRBJ1-6	TGTGCCAGCAGCTTGGGACAGGGGGTCGGGAATTCACCCCTCCACTTT	CASSLGQGVGNSPLHF
TRBD1	-	TRBV4-1	TRBJ1-5	TGCGCCAGCAGCTCGGACAGGGGCCGGCAGCCCCAGCATTTT	CASSSDRGRQPQHF
-	-	TRBV5-6	TRBJ2-7	TGTGCCAGCAGCTTGGTCGGCGGGGAGCACTACGAGCAGTACTTC	CASSLVGGEHYEQYF
TRBD2	few	TRBV5-1	TRBJ2-7	TGCGCCAGCAGCGCAGACACACGGAGCGGGGGCGGCTCCTACGAGCAGTACTTC	CASSADTRSGGGSYEQYF
-	few	TRBV19	TRBJ2-7	TGTGCCAGTAGTATCTCGAGGGACGAGCAGTACTTC	CASSISRDEQYF